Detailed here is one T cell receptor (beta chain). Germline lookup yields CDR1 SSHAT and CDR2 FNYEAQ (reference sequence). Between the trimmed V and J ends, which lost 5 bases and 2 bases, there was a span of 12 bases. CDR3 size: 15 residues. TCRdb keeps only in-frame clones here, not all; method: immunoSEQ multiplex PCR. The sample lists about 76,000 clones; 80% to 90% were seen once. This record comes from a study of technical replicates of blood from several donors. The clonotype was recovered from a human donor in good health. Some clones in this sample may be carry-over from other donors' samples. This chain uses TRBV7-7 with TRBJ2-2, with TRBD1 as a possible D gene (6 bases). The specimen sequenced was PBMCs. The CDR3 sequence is CASSPRTANTGELFF. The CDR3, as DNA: TGTGCCAGCAGCCCCAGGACAGCCAACACCGGGGAGCTGTTTTTT.